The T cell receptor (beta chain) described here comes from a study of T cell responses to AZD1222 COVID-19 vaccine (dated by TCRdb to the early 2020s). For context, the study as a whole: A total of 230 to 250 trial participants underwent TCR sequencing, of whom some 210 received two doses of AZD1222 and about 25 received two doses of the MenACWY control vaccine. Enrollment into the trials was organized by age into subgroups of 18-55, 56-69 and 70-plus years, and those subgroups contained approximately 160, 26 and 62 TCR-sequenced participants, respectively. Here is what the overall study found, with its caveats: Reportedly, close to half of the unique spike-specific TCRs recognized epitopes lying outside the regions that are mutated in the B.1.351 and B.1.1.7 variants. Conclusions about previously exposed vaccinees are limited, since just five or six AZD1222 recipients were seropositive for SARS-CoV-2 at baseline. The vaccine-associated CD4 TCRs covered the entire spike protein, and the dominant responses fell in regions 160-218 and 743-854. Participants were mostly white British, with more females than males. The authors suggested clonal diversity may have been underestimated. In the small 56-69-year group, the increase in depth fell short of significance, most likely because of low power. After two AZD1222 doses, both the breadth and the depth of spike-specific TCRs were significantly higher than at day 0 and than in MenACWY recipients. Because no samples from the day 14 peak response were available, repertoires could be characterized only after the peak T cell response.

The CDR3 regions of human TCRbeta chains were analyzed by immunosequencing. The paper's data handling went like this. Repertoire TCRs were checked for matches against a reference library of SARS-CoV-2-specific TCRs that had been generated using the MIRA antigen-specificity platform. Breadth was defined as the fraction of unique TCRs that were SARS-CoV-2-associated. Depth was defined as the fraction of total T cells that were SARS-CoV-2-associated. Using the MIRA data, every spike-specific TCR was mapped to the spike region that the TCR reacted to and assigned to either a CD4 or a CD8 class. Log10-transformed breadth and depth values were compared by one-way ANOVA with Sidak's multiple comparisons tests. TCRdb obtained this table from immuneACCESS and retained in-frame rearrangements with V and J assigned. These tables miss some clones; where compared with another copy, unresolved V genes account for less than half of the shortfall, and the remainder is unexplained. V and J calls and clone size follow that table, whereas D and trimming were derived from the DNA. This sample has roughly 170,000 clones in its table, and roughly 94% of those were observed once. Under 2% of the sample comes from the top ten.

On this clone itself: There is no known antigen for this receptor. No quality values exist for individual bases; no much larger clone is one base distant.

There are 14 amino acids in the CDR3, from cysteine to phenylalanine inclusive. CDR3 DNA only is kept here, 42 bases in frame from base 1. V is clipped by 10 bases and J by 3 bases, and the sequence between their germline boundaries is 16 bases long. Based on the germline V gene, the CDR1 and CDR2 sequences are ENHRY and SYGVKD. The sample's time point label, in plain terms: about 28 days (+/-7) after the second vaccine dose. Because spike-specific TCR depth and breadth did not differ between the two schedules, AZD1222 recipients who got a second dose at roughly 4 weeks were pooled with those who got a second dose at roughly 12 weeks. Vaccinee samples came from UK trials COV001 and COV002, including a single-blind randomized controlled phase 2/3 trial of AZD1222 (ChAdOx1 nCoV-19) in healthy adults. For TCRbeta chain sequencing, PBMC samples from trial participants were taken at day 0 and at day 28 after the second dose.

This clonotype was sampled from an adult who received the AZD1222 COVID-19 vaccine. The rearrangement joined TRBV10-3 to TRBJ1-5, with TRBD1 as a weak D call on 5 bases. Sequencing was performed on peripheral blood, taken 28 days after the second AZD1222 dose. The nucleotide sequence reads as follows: TGTGCCAGCGCGGACACTCATAACAATCAGCCCCAGCATTTT. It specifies CASADTHNNQPQHF.